This entry describes one T cell receptor (beta chain). The antigen is not known. This sample is part of a study of CD8 T cells in Susac syndrome. With random hexamers, reverse transcription was performed on about 0.5 to 1 ug of RNA. One entry per CDR3 protein, called by TCRdb with MiXCR from the immunoSEQ multiplex PCR reads. The table includes about 100,000 distinct CDR3 sequences, around 95% detected once. Regarding the study as a whole: The study found that Susac CD8+ clonal expansion peaked in TEMRA cells and active patients.

From blood CD8+ and CD4+ T cells, the TCR beta chain was sequenced. Recently defined diagnostic criteria classed the Susac syndrome patients as definite or probable. FACS enriched CD8+ TEMRA cells, while bulk CD8+ and CD4+ were negatively isolated. The sequence came from a human donor with Susac syndrome. Input material: CD8+ T cells from PBMCs.

CDR3 DNA sequence: TGCAGCGCGGGGACAGGGCGGGAGGGTACTGAAGCTTTCTTT. Its protein product is CSAGTGREGTEAFF. J is TRBJ1-1 and V is TRBV29-1, with 9 bases identical to TRBD1. The CDR3 is 14 residues long. V shed 7 bases, J shed 5 bases, and the junction held 11 bases outside the gene matches. The germline V gene encodes CDR1 SQVTM and CDR2 ANQGSEA.